The clone carrying this T cell receptor beta chain was recorded once. Its antigen is unidentified. This entry comes from a study of Graves' ophthalmopathy and Graves' hyperthyroidism. TCR beta CDR3 amplification used RNA transcripts. Second-round multiplex PCR followed a first-round RT-PCR using HTBI primers. MiXCR, applied by TCRdb to the multiplex PCR reads, yields one record per CDR3 protein. Of over a million distinct CDR3 sequences in the sample, about 38% were seen once. The authors enrolled newly diagnosed hyperthyroidism patients aged 18 to 65 with under 2 months' duration. No donor had other autoimmune disease, uncontrolled infection, pregnancy or lactation. Study-wide results and limits: Among expanded thyroid clonotypes above 0.001 frequency, most also occurred in blood.

The ends lost 4 bases at V and 10 bases at J; junction bases unmatched: 10. This CDR3 comprises 14 residues. Per germline, CDR1 ENHRY and CDR2 SYGVKD. J is TRBJ1-3 and V is TRBV10-3; 7 nucleotides line up with TRBD1. The TCR comes from an adult man with Graves' hyperthyroidism. Input material: peripheral blood or thyroid tissue (not recorded which). In DNA, the CDR3 is TGTGCCATCAGTGCCGGACAGGTACAAGAGACCATATATTTT. Encoded protein: CAISAGQVQETIYF.